This T cell receptor beta chain is drawn from a study of post-analysis software for immune sequencing data. Study-wide context: In terms of disease course, relapsing-remitting, secondary progressive and progressive-relapsing multiple sclerosis were included. Study-wide results and caveats: Comparison of patients with controls showed five TRBV segments more frequent in patients, TRBV5-6, TRBV5-1 and TRBV20-1 among them.

About this clonotype itself: Its antigen is currently unknown.

V shed 1 base, J shed 3 bases, and the junction held 2 bases outside the gene matches. CDR3 length: 15 residues. Germline CDR1 is SNHLY and CDR2 is FYNNEI. Libraries were made from TCR beta cDNA, and they carried unique molecular identifiers. TCRdb reprocessed the PCR reads with MiXCR, giving one entry per CDR3 protein. The sample contains 600,000 to 750,000 distinct CDR3 sequences, 59% of which appear only once. The sample comprised blood. This TCR derives from a girl aged 2-10 years with multiple sclerosis. The chain recombines TRBV2 with TRBJ2-1; 8 positions agree with TRBD2. The CDR3 loop is CASSEDLAGYNEQFF. The CDR3 nucleotides read TGTGCCAGCAGTGAAGACCTAGCGGGCTACAATGAGCAGTTCTTC.